A single sample is the source of the 17 T cell receptor beta chains below, sequenced in a study of regulatory T cells. The PCR used 52 TRBV and 13 TRBJ primers. Here immunoSEQ multiplex PCR was the method, and the copy in TCRdb shows in-frame clones only, minus some. This table holds roughly 15,000 clones, more than 85% found once. Source material: CD8+ T cells sorted from blood. The receptors shown here come from a person between 18 and 35 years old with CD3G deficiency.

This clone was detected once. The chain couples TRBV7-9 to TRBJ1-1, with 7 bases lining up with TRBD1. The CDR3 sequence is 15 residues long. CDR1 and CDR2 from the germline V gene are SEHNR and FQNEAQ (reference sequence). Germline trimming cut 3 bases from V and 0 bases from J; bases unmatched to any gene: 4. CDR3 in DNA: TGTGCCAGCAGCTTTCAGGGGGGCATGAACACTGAAGCTTTCTTT. Encoded protein: CASSFQGGMNTEAFF.

The genes are TRBV25-1 and TRBJ2-7; 9 positions match TRBD1. The CDR3 totals 16 residues. The germline gives CDR1 MGHDK, CDR2 SYGVNS. V was pared by 1 base and J by 6 bases, with 10 bases of the junction left unmatched. The CDR3 spells CASSEFFGTGLAEQYF. As DNA, the CDR3 is TGTGCCAGCAGTGAATTTTTTGGGACAGGGCTCGCCGAGCAGTACTTC.

This chain connects TRBV4-2 to TRBJ1-1, with D unresolved. Germline values: CDR1 LGHNA, CDR2 YNFKEQ. This CDR3 region has 13 residues. The ends were cut back, 5 bases at V and 5 bases at J, with 12 bases in the middle. As DNA, the CDR3 is TGTGCCAGCAGCGGCCGTACGAATACTGAAGCTTTCTTT. This encodes CASSGRTNTEAFF.

The chain has TRBV4-3 and TRBJ2-2; no firm D call. This CDR3 is built from 17 residues. V lost 1 base to trimming and J lost 2 bases, with 14 bases between them. Germline values: CDR1 LGHNA, CDR2 YSLEER. In nucleotides, the CDR3 is TGCGCCAGCAGCCAAGTTCTCAAGACGGATAACACCGGGGAGCTGTTTTTT. This sequence encodes CASSQVLKTDNTGELFF.

CDR3 in DNA: TGTGCCAGCAGCTTAGGTTACGGGGACACAGATACGCAGTATTTT. Its translation is CASSLGYGDTDTQYF. The chain is built from TRBV7-2 and TRBJ2-3, with TRBD2 as a possible D gene (5 bases). The CDR3 loop spans 15 amino acids. The V end was cut by 1 base, the J end by 2 bases, with 10 bases between. Germline V lookup: CDR1 SGHTA, CDR2 FQGNSA.

This clone was seen once. The chain is built from TRBV20-1 and TRBJ2-7; D is undetermined. CDR3 length equals 11 residues. Looked up from germline, CDR1 is DFQATT and CDR2 is SNEGSKA (reference sequence). The CDR3 DNA reads as TGCAGGCCGGCCGCAGGCTACGAGCAGTACTTC. This sequence encodes CRPAAGYEQYF.

J is TRBJ2-7 and V is TRBV7-8; D is uncertain. The germline V gene has CDR1 SGHVS and CDR2 FQNEAQ. Trimming cost V 0 bases and J 3 bases, with 6 bases left between them. This CDR3 has 13 amino acids. CDR3 DNA sequence: TGTGCCAGCAGCTTAGCCGGGCTCTACGAGCAGTACTTC. This codes for CASSLAGLYEQYF.

This clone was found once. The chain links TRBV7-2 to TRBJ2-7; no clear D gene. This CDR3 is 13 amino acids long. Germline loops: CDR1 SGHTA, CDR2 FQGNSA. V was cut by 3 bases and J by 0 bases, with 6 bases left in between. Here the CDR3 DNA reads TGTGCCAGCAGCTTTTTTAGCTCCTACGAGCAGTACTTC. It translates to CASSFFSSYEQYF.

V gene TRBV4-3 combines with J gene TRBJ1-3; no reliable D call. The germline V gene has CDR1 LGHNA and CDR2 YSLEER. Trimming pared 0 bases from V and 2 bases from J, leaving 17 bases between. The CDR3 sequence is 18 residues long. In nucleotides, the CDR3 is TGCGCCAGCAGCCAAGATCGCTCTCCGGGGTCGGCTGGAAACACCATATATTTT. Encoded protein: CASSQDRSPGSAGNTIYF.

To note about this clone: At the DNA level, this CDR3 is encoded by other sequences in the same sample as well. This chain uses TRBV6-5 with TRBJ2-3, with D tentatively TRBD2 (6 bases). The length of the CDR3 is 13 residues. V lost 0 bases to trimming and J lost 6 bases, with 7 bases between them. The germline CDR1 and CDR2 sequences are MNHEY and SVGAGI. The CDR3 sequence is CASSYSEGDTQYF. CDR3 nucleotides: TGTGCCAGCAGTTACTCGGAGGGGGATACGCAGTATTTT.

The chain has TRBV6-1 and TRBJ2-7, with TRBD2 as a possible D gene (5 bases). This CDR3 has 13 residues. Germline V CDR1 and CDR2: MNHNS, SASEGT. V lost 5 bases and J 3 bases, leaving 11 bases between the germline ends. The CDR3 sequence: CASSLTAGYEQYF. The CDR3 bases are TGTGCCAGCAGTCTGACGGCGGGCTACGAGCAGTACTTC.

This chain uses TRBV18 with TRBJ2-1; TRBD2 matches at 8 bases. Trimming took 1 base from V and 4 from J; bases not matched to a gene: 9. The CDR3 contains 17 residues. CDR1 KGHSH and CDR2 LQKENI come from the germline V gene. This CDR3 is CASSPRGTRTLYNEQFF. The CDR3 DNA follows: TGTGCCAGCTCACCACGGGGGACTAGGACCCTATACAATGAGCAGTTCTTC.

This sequence joins TRBV7-8 and TRBJ2-3; 8 nucleotides align to TRBD2. V lost 6 bases to trimming and J lost 6 bases; unmatched junction nucleotides: 8. Germline V gives CDR1 SGHVS, CDR2 FQNEAQ. The CDR3 covers 14 residues. The CDR3 region is CASRAGTSSDTQYF. For the CDR3, the DNA is TGTGCCAGCAGGGCCGGGACTAGTTCGGATACGCAGTATTTT.

The chain links TRBV5-6 to TRBJ2-7, with unresolved D. Germline-derived CDR1 and CDR2 are SGHDT and YYEEEE. The CDR3 spans 15 residues. Trimming cost V 0 bases and J 3 bases, with 13 bases left between them. This CDR3 reads CASSLGFGMSYEQYF. The CDR3 DNA sequence: TGTGCCAGCAGCTTGGGGTTTGGGATGAGCTACGAGCAGTACTTC.

The rearrangement uses TRBV9 and TRBJ2-5; D not resolved. The tail of the sequence fits TRBJ2-7 better, so the J call may be wrong. Germline assignment: CDR1 SGDLS and CDR2 YYNGEE. This CDR3 has 13 residues. The CDR3 DNA reads TGTGCCAGCAGCGTAGACGCAAACTACGAGCAGTACTTC. Its protein product is CASSVDANYEQYF.

V is TRBV5-1 and J is TRBJ2-7; D unclear. The length of the CDR3 is 12 residues. The V end was cut by 0 bases, the J end by 2 bases, with 3 bases between. Germline values: CDR1 SGHRS, CDR2 YFSETQ. CDR3 in amino acids: CASSLVPYEQYF. The DNA for the CDR3 is TGCGCCAGCAGCTTGGTCCCCTACGAGCAGTACTTC.

This chain uses TRBV6-1 with TRBJ2-5; 9 bases are shared with TRBD2. Germline lookup yields CDR1 MNHNS and CDR2 SASEGT. V shed 2 bases, J shed 2 bases, and the junction held 3 bases outside the gene matches. The CDR3 covers 15 residues. DNA of the CDR3: TGTGCCAGCAGTGAATGGCGGGGGGGGCAAGAGACCCAGTACTTC. Protein sequence: CASSEWRGGQETQYF.